These 7 T cell receptor beta chains were sequenced from one sample in a study of OX40 agonist ivuxolimab in advanced cancers. Data came from immunoSEQ multiplex PCR; TCRdb stores just in-frame clones and leaves some out. The sample carries 22,000 or so clones, 65% to 80% recorded once. The material sequenced was CD4+ or CD8+ T cells sorted from blood, taken in a trial of the OX40 agonist ivuxolimab. The receptors originated from an adult with an advanced solid tumor such as melanoma, head and neck, liver or kidney cancer.

The sample holds a few counts of this clone. CDR3 sequence: CASSEYISSAEAFF. As DNA, the CDR3 is TGTGCCAGCAGTGAATATATCAGCAGCGCTGAAGCTTTCTTT. The gene calls are TRBV25-1 and TRBJ1-1, with D uncertain. V lost 0 bases to trimming and J lost 6 bases, with 11 bases between them. From germline, CDR1 is MGHDK and CDR2 SYGVNS. The CDR3 is 14 residues long.

The chain recombines TRBV7-2 with TRBJ2-5, with 13 positions matching TRBD2. Looked up from germline, CDR1 is SGHTA and CDR2 is FQGNSA. This CDR3 region has 18 residues. Germline trimming cut 5 bases from V and 1 base from J; bases unmatched to any gene: 10. CDR3 sequence (DNA): TGTGCCAGCAGCCCATCCCCGGGACTAGCGGGGCGCCAAGAGACCCAGTACTTC. Amino acid sequence: CASSPSPGLAGRQETQYF.

The chain links TRBV27 to TRBJ2-7, with TRBD1 matching over 10 bases. CDR3 length: 13 amino acids. J lost 6 bases, V lost 5 bases, and 4 bases had no gene match. Germline V gives CDR1 MNHEY, CDR2 SMNVEV (reference sequence). The CDR3 reads CASSTGTGAEQYF. CDR3 sequence (DNA): TGTGCCAGCAGTACTGGGACAGGGGCCGAGCAGTACTTC.

This clone was observed once. This sequence joins TRBV9 and TRBJ2-2; 8 bases are shared with TRBD1. V lost 4 bases, J lost 3 bases, and 5 bases stayed unmatched. There are 15 residues in the CDR3. CDR1 and CDR2 from the germline V gene are SGDLS and YYNGEE. CDR3 in amino acids: CASSPRQGYTGELFF. The CDR3 DNA reads as TGTGCCAGCAGCCCGCGACAGGGGTACACCGGGGAGCTGTTTTTT.

The V call is TRBV6-1, the J call TRBJ1-6; no clear D gene. Trimming removed 6 bases from V and 7 bases from J, with 13 bases in between. Germline V gives CDR1 MNHNS, CDR2 SASEGT. This CDR3 has 14 amino acids. For the CDR3, the DNA is TGTGCCAGCAGCGACGGACGGAAGAATTCACCCCTCCACTTT. Its translation is CASSDGRKNSPLHF.

This clone was detected only once. This chain connects TRBV15 to TRBJ2-7; the match to TRBD1 covers 7 bases. The CDR3 has 13 residues. The V gene's germline CDR1 is LNHNV and CDR2 YYDKDF (reference sequence). V shed 8 bases, J shed 2 bases, and the junction held 6 bases outside the gene matches. CDR3 bases: TGTGCCACCTCCACGGGACAGCCCTACGAGCAGTACTTC. Protein product: CATSTGQPYEQYF.

This chain connects TRBV6-5 to TRBJ2-7; D possibly corresponds to TRBD2 (6 bases). CDR1 is MNHEY and CDR2 is SVGAGI in the germline V gene. V was clipped by 0 bases and J by 6 bases, with 12 bases between them. This CDR3 spans 14 amino acids. CDR3 sequence: CASSYSGGSAEQYF. Written as DNA, the CDR3 is TGTGCCAGCAGTTACTCGGGGGGTTCGGCCGAGCAGTACTTC.